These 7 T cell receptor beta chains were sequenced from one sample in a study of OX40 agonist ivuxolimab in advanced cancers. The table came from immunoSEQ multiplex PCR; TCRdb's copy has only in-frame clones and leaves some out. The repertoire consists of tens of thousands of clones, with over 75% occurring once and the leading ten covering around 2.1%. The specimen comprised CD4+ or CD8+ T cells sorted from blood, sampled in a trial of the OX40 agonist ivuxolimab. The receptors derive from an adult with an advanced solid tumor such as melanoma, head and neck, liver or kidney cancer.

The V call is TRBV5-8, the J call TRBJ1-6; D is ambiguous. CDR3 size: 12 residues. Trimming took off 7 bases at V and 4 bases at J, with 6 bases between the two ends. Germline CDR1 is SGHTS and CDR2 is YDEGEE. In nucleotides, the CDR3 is TGTGCCAGCGGGATTTATAATTCACCCCTCCACTTT. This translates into CASGIYNSPLHF.

The CDR3 DNA follows: TGTGCCAGCACCAAATTCACAGGGAGGGGCACTGAAGCTTTCTTT. Its translation is CASTKFTGRGTEAFF. The chain employs TRBV28 and TRBJ1-1, with a possible D match to TRBD1 (6 bases). Germline V CDR1 and CDR2: MDHEN, SYDVKM. The V and J ends lost 7 bases and 4 bases respectively, with 19 bases between them. This CDR3 comprises 15 residues.

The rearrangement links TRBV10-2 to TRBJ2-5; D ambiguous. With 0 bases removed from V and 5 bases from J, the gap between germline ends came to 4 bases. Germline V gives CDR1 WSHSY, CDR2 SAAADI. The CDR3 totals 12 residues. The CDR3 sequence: CASSESRETQYF. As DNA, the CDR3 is TGCGCCAGCAGTGAGTCGAGGGAGACCCAGTACTTC.

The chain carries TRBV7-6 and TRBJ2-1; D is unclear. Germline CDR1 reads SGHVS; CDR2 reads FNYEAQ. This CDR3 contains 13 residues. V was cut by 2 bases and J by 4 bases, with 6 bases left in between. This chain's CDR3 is CASSLSRYNEQFF. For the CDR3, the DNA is TGTGCCAGCAGCTTAAGCCGATACAATGAGCAGTTCTTC.

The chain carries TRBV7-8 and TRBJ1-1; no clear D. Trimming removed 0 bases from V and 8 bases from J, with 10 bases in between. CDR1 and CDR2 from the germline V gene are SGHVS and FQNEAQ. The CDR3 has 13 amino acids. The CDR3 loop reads CASSLANSAEAFF. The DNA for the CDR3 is TGTGCCAGCAGCTTAGCTAACTCAGCCGAAGCTTTCTTT.

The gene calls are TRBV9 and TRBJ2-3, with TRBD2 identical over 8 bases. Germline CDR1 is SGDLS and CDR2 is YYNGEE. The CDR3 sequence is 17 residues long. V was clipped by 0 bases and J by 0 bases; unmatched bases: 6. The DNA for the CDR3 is TGTGCCAGCAGCGTAGGCCCACTAGCGGCTAGCACAGATACGCAGTATTTT. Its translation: CASSVGPLAASTDTQYF.

CDR3 nucleotide sequence: TGTGCCAGCAGCGTAGGCTGGGGGGGGCCGAACACTGAAGCTTTCTTT. It yields the protein CASSVGWGGPNTEAFF. The V call is TRBV9, the J call TRBJ1-1; TRBD1 might be the D (6 bases). Germline V gene lookup returns CDR1 SGDLS and CDR2 YYNGEE. V lost 0 bases and J 1 base, leaving 13 bases between the germline ends. CDR3 size: 16 residues.